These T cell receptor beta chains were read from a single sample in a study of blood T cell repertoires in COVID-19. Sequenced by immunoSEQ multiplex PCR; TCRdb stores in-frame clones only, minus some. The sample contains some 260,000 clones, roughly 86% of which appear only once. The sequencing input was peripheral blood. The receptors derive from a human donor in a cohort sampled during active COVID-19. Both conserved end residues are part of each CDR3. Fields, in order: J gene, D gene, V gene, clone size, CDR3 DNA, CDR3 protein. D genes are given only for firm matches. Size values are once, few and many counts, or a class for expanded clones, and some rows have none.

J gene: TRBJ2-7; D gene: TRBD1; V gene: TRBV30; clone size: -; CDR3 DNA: TGTGCCTGTTCTAGGGGTAGGGGGCAGAGCTACGAGCAGTACTTC; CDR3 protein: CACSRGRGQSYEQYF
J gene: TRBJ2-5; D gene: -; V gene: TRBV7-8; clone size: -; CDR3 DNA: TGTGCCAGCAGCTTAGGTCAGCGGCTCTGGGAGGCCCAGTACTTC; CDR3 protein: CASSLGQRLWEAQYF
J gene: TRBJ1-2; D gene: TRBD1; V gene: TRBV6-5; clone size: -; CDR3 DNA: TGTGCCAGCAGCTTGACAGGGGTTGAGGATGGCTACACCTTC; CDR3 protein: CASSLTGVEDGYTF
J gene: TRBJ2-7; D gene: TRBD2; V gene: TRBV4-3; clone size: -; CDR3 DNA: TGCGCCAGCAGCCAGGCCGGGGGGTTCTACGAGCAGTACTTC; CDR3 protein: CASSQAGGFYEQYF
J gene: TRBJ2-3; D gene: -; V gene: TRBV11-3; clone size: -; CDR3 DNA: TGTGCCAGCAGCTCTGGGGTGAGGGGGAGTCTCGGTATTGATACGCAGTATTTT; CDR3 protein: CASSSGVRGSLGIDTQYF
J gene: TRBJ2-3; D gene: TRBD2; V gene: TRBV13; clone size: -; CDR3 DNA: TGTGCCAGCATGGAACTAGCGGATACGCAGTATTTT; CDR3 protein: CASMELADTQYF
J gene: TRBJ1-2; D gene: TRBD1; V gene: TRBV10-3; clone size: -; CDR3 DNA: TGTGCCATCAGTGGGGACAGAGAATATGGCTACACCTTC; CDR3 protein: CAISGDREYGYTF
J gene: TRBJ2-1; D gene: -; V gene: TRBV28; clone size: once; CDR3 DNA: TGTGCCAGCAGCCTTTTTACAGGGAGCTACTACAATGAGCAGTTCTTC; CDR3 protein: CASSLFTGSYYNEQFF
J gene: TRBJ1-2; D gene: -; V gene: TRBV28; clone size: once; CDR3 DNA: TGTGCCAGCAGTTTTGGCGGGGGCTATGGCTACACCTTC; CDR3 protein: CASSFGGGYGYTF
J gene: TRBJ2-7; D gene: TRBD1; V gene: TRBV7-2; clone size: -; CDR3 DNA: TGTGCCAGCAGCTTACGCCCAGGGGGTCCCTACGAGCAGTACTTC; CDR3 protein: CASSLRPGGPYEQYF
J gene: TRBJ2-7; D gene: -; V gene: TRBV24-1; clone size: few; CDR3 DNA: TGTGCCACCAGTGATTTGAGTCGGGGGTTCGGCGAGCAGTACTTC; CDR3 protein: CATSDLSRGFGEQYF
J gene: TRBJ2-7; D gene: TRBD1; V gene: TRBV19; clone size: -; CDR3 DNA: TGTGCCAGTAGTATCAAGGGGACAGGAAGACTCTACGAGCAGTACTTC; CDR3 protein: CASSIKGTGRLYEQYF
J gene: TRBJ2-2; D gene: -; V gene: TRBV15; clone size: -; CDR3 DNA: TGTGCCACCAGTTATTACGGGGAGCTGTTTTTT; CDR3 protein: CATSYYGELFF
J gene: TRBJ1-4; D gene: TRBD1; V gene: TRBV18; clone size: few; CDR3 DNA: TGTGCCAGCTCACCGGGACAGGGCGATGAAAAACTGTTTTTT; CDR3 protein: CASSPGQGDEKLFF
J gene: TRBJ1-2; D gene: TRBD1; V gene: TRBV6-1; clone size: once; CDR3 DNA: TGTGCCAGCAGTGAAGCGCCTGGGACAGGGGGAGGCTACACCTTC; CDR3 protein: CASSEAPGTGGGYTF
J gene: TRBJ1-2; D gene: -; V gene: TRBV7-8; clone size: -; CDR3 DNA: TGTGCCAGCAGCGCGGAGGGCTATGGCTACACCTTC; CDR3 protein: CASSAEGYGYTF
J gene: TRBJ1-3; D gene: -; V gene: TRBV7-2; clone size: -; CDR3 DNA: TGTGCCAGCAACCCGTCCAGCTCTGGAAACACCATATATTTT; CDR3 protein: CASNPSSSGNTIYF
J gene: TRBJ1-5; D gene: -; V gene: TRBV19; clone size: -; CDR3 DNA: TGTGCCAGTAGCTTATACAGGGATCAGCCCCAGCATTTT; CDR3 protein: CASSLYRDQPQHF
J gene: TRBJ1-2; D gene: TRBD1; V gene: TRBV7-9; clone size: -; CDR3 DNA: TGTGCCAGCAGCTCGCGGACAGGGAGGAACTATGGCTACACCTTC; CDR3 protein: CASSSRTGRNYGYTF
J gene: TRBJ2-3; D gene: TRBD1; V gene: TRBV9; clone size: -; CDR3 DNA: TGTGCCAGCAGCTCTGGGGCCGGGACAGGGGGCACAGATACGCAGTATTTT; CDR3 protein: CASSSGAGTGGTDTQYF
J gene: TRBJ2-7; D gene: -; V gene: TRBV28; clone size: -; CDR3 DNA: TGTGCCAGCGGGTCTAGCCTTCTTTACGAGCAGTACTTC; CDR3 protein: CASGSSLLYEQYF
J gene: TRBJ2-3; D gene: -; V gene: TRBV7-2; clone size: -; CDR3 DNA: TGTGCCAGCAGCTCAAGCCGGGTCTCCACAGATACGCAGTATTTT; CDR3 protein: CASSSSRVSTDTQYF
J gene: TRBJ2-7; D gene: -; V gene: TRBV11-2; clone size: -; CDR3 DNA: TGTGCCAGCAGCTTAGCCGGGAGAAACGAGCAGTACTTC; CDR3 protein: CASSLAGRNEQYF
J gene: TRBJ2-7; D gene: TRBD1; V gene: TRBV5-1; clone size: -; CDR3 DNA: TGCGCCAGCAGCACCGACAGGGAGATCTACGAGCAGTACTTC; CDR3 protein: CASSTDREIYEQYF
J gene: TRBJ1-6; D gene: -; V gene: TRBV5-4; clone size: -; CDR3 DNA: TGTGCCAGCAGCACTAGGACGGAGAATTCACCCCTCCACTTT; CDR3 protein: CASSTRTENSPLHF
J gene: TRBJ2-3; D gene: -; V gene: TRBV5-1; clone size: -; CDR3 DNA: TGCGCCAGCAGCTTTGGACTCACAGATACGCAGTATTTT; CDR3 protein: CASSFGLTDTQYF
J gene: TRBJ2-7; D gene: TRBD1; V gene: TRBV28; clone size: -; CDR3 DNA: TGTGCCAGCAGTCAACTGAGCCAGACAGGGGCCAAACAGTACTTC; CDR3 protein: CASSQLSQTGAKQYF
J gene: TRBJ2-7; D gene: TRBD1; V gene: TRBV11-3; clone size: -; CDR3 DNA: TGTGCCAGCAGCTTAGCGGGACAGGGGGCCTACGAGCAGTACTTC; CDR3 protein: CASSLAGQGAYEQYF
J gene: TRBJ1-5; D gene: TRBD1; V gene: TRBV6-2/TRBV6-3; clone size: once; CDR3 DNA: TGTGCCAGCAGTTACTCCGGACAGGGAGGCAATCAGCCCCAGCATTTT; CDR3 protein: CASSYSGQGGNQPQHF
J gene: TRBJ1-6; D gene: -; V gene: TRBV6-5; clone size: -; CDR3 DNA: TGTGCCAGCCGGTCCAGGGGTTATTCACCCCTCCACTTT; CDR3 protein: CASRSRGYSPLHF
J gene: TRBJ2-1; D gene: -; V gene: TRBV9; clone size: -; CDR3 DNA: TGTGCCAGCGGAGAGGCGACCGAGGGCTCCTACAATGAGCAGTTCTTC; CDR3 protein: CASGEATEGSYNEQFF
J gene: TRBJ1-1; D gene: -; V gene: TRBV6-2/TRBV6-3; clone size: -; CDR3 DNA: TGTGCCAGCAGTTCTCGACAGGCGGGAGGGACTGAAGCTTTCTTT; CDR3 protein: CASSSRQAGGTEAFF
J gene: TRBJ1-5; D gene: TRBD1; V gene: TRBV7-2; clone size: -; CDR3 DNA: TGTGCCAGCAGCCCAATGAGGACAGGGGCGTTCGAGCCCCAGCATTTT; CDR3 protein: CASSPMRTGAFEPQHF
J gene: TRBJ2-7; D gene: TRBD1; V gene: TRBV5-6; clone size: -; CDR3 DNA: TGTGCCAGCAGCTTTGGACAGGGGACCTACGAGCAGTACTTC; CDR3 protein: CASSFGQGTYEQYF
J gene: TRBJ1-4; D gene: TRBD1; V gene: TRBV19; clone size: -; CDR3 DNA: TGTGCCTCTAAGAGGGGGACAGGGAGTGAAAAACTGTTTTTT; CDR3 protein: CASKRGTGSEKLFF
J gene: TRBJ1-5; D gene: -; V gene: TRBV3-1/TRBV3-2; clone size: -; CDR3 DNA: TGTGCCAGCAGCCAAGGAGGCCAGGGGTATCAGCCCCAGCATTTT; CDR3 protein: CASSQGGQGYQPQHF
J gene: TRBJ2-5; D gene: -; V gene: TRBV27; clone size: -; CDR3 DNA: TGTGCCAGCAGTTTGGGGGCAGGGTTTGAGACCCAGTACTTC; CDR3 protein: CASSLGAGFETQYF
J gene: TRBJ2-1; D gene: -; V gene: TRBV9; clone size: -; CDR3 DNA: TGTGCCAGCAGCGTAGCCCAGACTCAACAGTTCTTC; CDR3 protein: CASSVAQTQQFF
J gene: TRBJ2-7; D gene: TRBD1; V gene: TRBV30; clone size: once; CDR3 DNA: TGTGCCTGGAGTAGGGGGACAGATGCCTACGAGCAGTACTTC; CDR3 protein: CAWSRGTDAYEQYF
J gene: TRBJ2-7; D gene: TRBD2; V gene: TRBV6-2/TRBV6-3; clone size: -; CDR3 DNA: TGTGCCAGCAGCCAATTAGCGGGGAGAACCTACGAGCAGTACTTC; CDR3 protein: CASSQLAGRTYEQYF
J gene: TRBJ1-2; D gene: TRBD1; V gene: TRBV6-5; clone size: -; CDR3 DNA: TGTGCCAGCAGTTACGGTCGGGACAGAGGCTATGGCTACACCTTC; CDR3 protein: CASSYGRDRGYGYTF
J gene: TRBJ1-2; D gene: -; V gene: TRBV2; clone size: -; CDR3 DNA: TGTGCCAGCAGTGAAGAACAGGGACCTAACTATGGCTACACCTTC; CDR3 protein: CASSEEQGPNYGYTF
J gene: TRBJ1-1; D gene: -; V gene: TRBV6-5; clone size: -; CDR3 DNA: TGTGCCAGCAGTTACAAGGGGGAAGTTGCTGAAGCTTTCTTT; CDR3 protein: CASSYKGEVAEAFF
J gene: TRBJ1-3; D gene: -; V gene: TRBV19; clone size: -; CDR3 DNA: TGTGCCAGTACCCCCTCCGTGGGGCCGCCCGACGGAAACACCATATATTTT; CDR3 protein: CASTPSVGPPDGNTIYF
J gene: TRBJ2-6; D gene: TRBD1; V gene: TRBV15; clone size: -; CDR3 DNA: TGTGCCACCAGCCCAGGGGGCATGGTAGGGGCCAACGTCCTGACTTTC; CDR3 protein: CATSPGGMVGANVLTF
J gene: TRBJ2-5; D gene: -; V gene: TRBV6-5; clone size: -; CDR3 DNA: TGTGCCAGCACTGTACCCCGAGAAACCCAGTACTTC; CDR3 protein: CASTVPRETQYF
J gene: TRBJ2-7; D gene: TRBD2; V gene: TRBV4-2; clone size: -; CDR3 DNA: TGTGCCAGCAGCCAGCGGGAGGTTTCCCACGAGCAGTACTTC; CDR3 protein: CASSQREVSHEQYF
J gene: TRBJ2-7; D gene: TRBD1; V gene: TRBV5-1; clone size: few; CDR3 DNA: TGCGCCAGCAGCTTGGTGGACAGGTCAAGTAGCCACGAGCAGTACTTC; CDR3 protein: CASSLVDRSSSHEQYF
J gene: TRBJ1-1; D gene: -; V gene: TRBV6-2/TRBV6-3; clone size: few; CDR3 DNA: TGTGCCAGCAGTCGACGGAACCTGGGGGGCACTGAAGCTTTCTTT; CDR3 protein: CASSRRNLGGTEAFF
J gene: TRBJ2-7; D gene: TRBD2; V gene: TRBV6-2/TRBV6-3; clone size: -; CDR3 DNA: TGTGCCAGCAGTTACCCCCTAGCGGGAGGACCCTACGAGCAGTACTTC; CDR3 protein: CASSYPLAGGPYEQYF
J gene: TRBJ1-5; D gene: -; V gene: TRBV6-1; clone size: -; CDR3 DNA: TGTGCCAGCAGTGATCAGGGCCGTTTTAGCAATCAGCCCCAGCATTTT; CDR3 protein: CASSDQGRFSNQPQHF
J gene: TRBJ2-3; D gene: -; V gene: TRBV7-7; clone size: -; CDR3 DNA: TGTGCTAGCAGCTTAGCCCCTCGGGATACGCAGTATTTT; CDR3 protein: CASSLAPRDTQYF
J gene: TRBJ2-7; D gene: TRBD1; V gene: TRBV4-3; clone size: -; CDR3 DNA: TGCGCCAGCAGCCAGGACACCCGGGACAGGGTGTTCTTC; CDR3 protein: CASSQDTRDRVFF